These 19 T cell receptor beta chains originate from one sample sequenced in a study of graft-versus-host responses after intestinal transplantation. What these receptors recognize is not known. The repertoire was sequenced with immunoSEQ multiplex PCR; TCRdb's copy has only in-frame clones and lacks some. The sample holds some 96,000 clones, more than 75% seen once. The sample in question was unstimulated CD4+ T cells sorted from spleen or lymph node cells, obtained before transplant. The receptors stem from a human donor who was the organ donor for an intestinal transplant.

This chain connects TRBV10-3 to TRBJ2-1; TRBD2 aligns across 12 bases. The CDR3 contains 18 residues. The germline V gene has CDR1 ENHRY and CDR2 SYGVKD. V lost 4 bases and J lost 0; bases outside the gene matches: 7. This chain's CDR3 is CAISGTSGGTSSYNEQFF. CDR3 DNA sequence: TGTGCCATCAGTGGAACTAGCGGGGGGACCAGCTCCTACAATGAGCAGTTCTTC.

The chain couples TRBV11-2 to TRBJ1-6, with D hard to call. CDR3 length: 18 amino acids. The germline gives CDR1 SGHAT, CDR2 FQNNGV. Trimming removed 5 bases at V and 8 bases at J, with 25 bases between. The CDR3 DNA reads TGTGCCAGCAGCCCCGGCAATGTGTTGTTTATAAGGGATTCACCCCTCCACTTT. It codes for CASSPGNVLFIRDSPLHF.

The J gene is TRBJ2-1, the V gene TRBV19; 7 bases agree with TRBD2. Germline-derived CDR1 and CDR2 are LNHDA and SQIVND (reference sequence). This CDR3 has 13 residues. J gave up 4 bases and V 10 bases, and 7 bases lay outside the gene matches. CDR3 sequence: CATKTSLYNEQFF. The CDR3 DNA sequence: TGTGCCACAAAGACTAGCCTATACAATGAGCAGTTCTTC.

The chain employs TRBV7-9 and TRBJ2-5; 8 nucleotides agree with TRBD2. This CDR3 has 16 residues. V lost 0 bases and J lost 3; bases outside the gene matches: 6. Germline V gives CDR1 SEHNR, CDR2 FQNEAQ (reference sequence). This CDR3 reads CASSLAGGVKKETQYF. The CDR3 nucleotides read TGTGCCAGCAGCTTAGCCGGGGGGGTCAAGAAAGAGACCCAGTACTTC.

The chain is built from TRBV5-8 and TRBJ1-5; maybe TRBD1 (5 bases). V lost 2 bases, J lost 1 base, and 10 bases lay in between. This CDR3 comprises 15 residues. Germline values: CDR1 SGHTS, CDR2 YDEGEE. In nucleotides, the CDR3 is TGTGCCAGCAGCTTCCGGGGCCGGAGCAATCAGCCCCAGCATTTT. It encodes CASSFRGRSNQPQHF.

The rearrangement joins TRBV11-2 to TRBJ2-5, with 8 nucleotides matching TRBD1. Trimming at V came to 0 bases and at J to 0 bases, leaving 6 bases not matched to a gene. CDR1 is SGHAT and CDR2 is FQNNGV in the germline V gene. This CDR3 has 17 amino acids. DNA of the CDR3: TGTGCCAGCAGCTTAGATTCGGACAGGGCTAACCAAGAGACCCAGTACTTC. The encoded protein is CASSLDSDRANQETQYF.

The chain links TRBV2 to TRBJ1-4; D uncertain. This CDR3 is built from 15 residues. CDR1 and CDR2 (germline): SNHLY, FYNNEI. With 1 base removed from V and 8 bases from J, the gap between germline ends came to 14 bases. CDR3 sequence (DNA): TGTGCCAGCAGTGAAGTTGCGGTTATCGGAGAAAAACTGTTTTTT. Residues: CASSEVAVIGEKLFF.

The CDR3 here is CASSLTASSYEQYF. Here the CDR3 DNA reads TGTGCCAGCAGCTTGACGGCTAGCTCCTACGAGCAGTACTTC. This rearrangement joins TRBV7-2 to TRBJ2-7, with D unresolved. V was trimmed by 3 bases and J by 0 bases, leaving 9 bases between them. CDR3 length: 14 amino acids. The germline V gene has CDR1 SGHTA and CDR2 FQGNSA.

The rearrangement uses TRBV11-2 and TRBJ1-5; no reliable D call. The V end was cut by 2 bases, the J end by 8 bases, with 7 bases between. This CDR3 comprises 12 residues. Germline V gene data show CDR1 as SGHAT and CDR2 as FQNNGV. CDR3 region: CASSLWVEPQHF. CDR3 nucleotides: TGTGCCAGCAGCTTATGGGTGGAGCCCCAGCATTTT.

The table lists this clone with a count of one. The chain recombines TRBV5-1 with TRBJ2-1; D not resolved. CDR1 SGHRS and CDR2 YFSETQ come from the germline V gene. The CDR3 totals 13 residues. The V end lost 4 bases, the J end lost 2 bases, and 7 bases lay between the germline ends. The CDR3 sequence is CASSPRAYNEQFF. Written as DNA, the CDR3 is TGCGCCAGCAGCCCCCGGGCCTACAATGAGCAGTTCTTC.

This clone was seen a few times. This rearrangement joins TRBV18 to TRBJ1-2, with TRBD1 matching 8 bases. The CDR3 has 14 residues. The trim removed 4 bases at V and 4 bases at J, leaving 5 bases unmatched. The germline gives CDR1 KGHSH, CDR2 LQKENI. Written as DNA, the CDR3 is TGTGCCAGCTCACGGACAGGGCAGGGCTATGGCTACACCTTC. Amino acid sequence: CASSRTGQGYGYTF. Full variable domain (outside the CDR3, taken from reference TRBV18 and TRBJ1-2): NAGVMQNPRHLVRRRGQEARLRCSPMKGHSHVYWYRQLPEEGLKFMVYLQKENIIDESGMPKERFSAEFPKEGPSILRIQQVVRGDSAAYFCASSRTGQGYGYTFGSGTRLTVV.

The gene calls are TRBV12-5 and TRBJ1-1, with TRBD1 matching 7 bases. Germline V gene sequence: CDR1 LGHNT, CDR2 FRNRAP. CDR3 length equals 19 residues. V trimming: 0 bases; J trimming: 1 base; junction bases outside the gene matches: 14. The CDR3 region is CASGLVGGPPGRANTEAFF. CDR3 DNA: TGTGCTAGTGGTTTGGTAGGGGGCCCACCGGGACGGGCGAACACTGAAGCTTTCTTT. The full variable domain, completed using reference TRBV12-5 and TRBJ1-1, is DARVTQTPRHKVTEMGQEVTMRCQPILGHNTVFWYRQTMMQGLELLAYFRNRAPLDDSGMPKDRFSAEMPDATLATLKIQPSEPRDSAVYFCASGLVGGPPGRANTEAFFGQGTRLTVV.

This clone occurred once. The chain recombines TRBV9 with TRBJ1-5; possible D gene TRBD1, 5 bases. This CDR3 has 15 residues. Trimming shortened V by 1 base and J by 4 bases, and 12 bases separated the two germline ends. CDR1 is SGDLS, CDR2 YYNGEE, per germline. CDR3 region: CASSVSGGGNQPQHF. For the CDR3, the DNA is TGTGCCAGCAGCGTATCCGGGGGAGGGAATCAGCCCCAGCATTTT.

The count of this clone is one. The chain is built from TRBV5-4 and TRBJ2-3; D is undetermined. The germline gives CDR1 SGHNT, CDR2 YYREEE (reference sequence). The CDR3 is made up of 13 amino acids. V was pared by 8 bases and J by 1 base, with 11 bases between. The CDR3 is CASFLTGTDTQYF. DNA of the CDR3: TGTGCCAGTTTCTTAACAGGCACAGATACGCAGTATTTT.

The chain carries TRBV2 and TRBJ1-4; D perhaps matches TRBD1 (5 bases). Germline CDR1 reads SNHLY; CDR2 reads FYNNEI. The CDR3 consists of 14 residues. The V end was cut by 7 bases, the J end by 0 bases, with 9 bases between. The CDR3 reads CASNRDATNEKLFF. The CDR3 coding sequence is TGTGCCAGCAACCGGGACGCAACTAATGAAAAACTGTTTTTT.

In this sample, this clone turned up once. This chain joins TRBV28 and TRBJ2-7; D possibly corresponds to TRBD1 (6 bases). The V end was cut by 1 base, the J end by 6 bases, with 16 bases between. In germline, CDR1 is MDHEN, CDR2 SYDVKM. The CDR3 length is 15 residues. For the CDR3, the DNA is TGTGCCAGCAGTTTATTTAGGACAGTACAGGTCGAGCAGTACTTC. This sequence encodes CASSLFRTVQVEQYF.

The chain carries TRBV18 and TRBJ1-2, with 12 bases fitting TRBD1. The CDR3 runs to 16 residues. CDR1 is KGHSH, CDR2 LQKENI, per germline. Trimming cost V 3 bases and J 8 bases; bases outside gene matches: 10. The CDR3: CASSPSAGTGGGGYTF. The CDR3 coding sequence is TGTGCCAGCTCACCCTCAGCCGGGACAGGGGGCGGAGGCTACACCTTC.

The chain links TRBV6-5 to TRBJ2-7; no reliable D call. Germline assignment: CDR1 MNHEY and CDR2 SVGAGI. With 5 bases removed from V and 0 bases from J, the gap between germline ends came to 8 bases. The CDR3 has 13 residues. CDR3 residues: CASSEVSSYEQYF. Here the CDR3 DNA reads TGTGCCAGCAGTGAGGTTAGCTCCTACGAGCAGTACTTC.

The sample holds a few counts of this clone. J is TRBJ1-1 and V is TRBV13, with TRBD1 as a possible D gene (5 bases). V dropped 0 bases and J dropped 10 bases, with 12 bases sitting between them. This CDR3 has 13 residues. CDR1 PRHDT and CDR2 FYEKMQ come from the germline V gene (reference sequence). DNA for the CDR3: TGTGCCAGCAGCTTAGGCGGGACGGCGGGAGCTTTCTTT. Its protein is CASSLGGTAGAFF.